Sequencing of this TCR beta chain was carried out in a study of monozygotic twins with inflammatory bowel disease. Study-wide points: A reduction in TCRbeta diversity (inverse Simpson) was seen in IBD patients relative to healthy co-twins. Support for a single strong signal or clonotype associated with IBD was absent. Differences in immunosuppressive treatment may have been a source of added variability in patient repertoires.

Of note for this clonotype: The antigen remains undetermined.

From the 5' RACE reads, TCRdb lists one entry per CDR3 protein and no DNA. The clone table shows about 300,000 distinct CDR3 sequences, with the ten largest holding 5.6%. The CDR3 contains 14 residues. From germline, CDR1 is LNHDA and CDR2 SQIVND (reference sequence). Researchers isolated total RNA from whole blood without sorting T cells. This sequence originates from a human donor with ulcerative colitis or Crohn's disease, or a healthy co-twin of an affected twin (not recorded which). Material: blood. This chain links TRBV19 with TRBJ2-1; the D gene TCRdb calls, TRBD1, cannot be checked with no DNA. The CDR3 here is CASSIGPGYNEQFF. Looking up the rest from reference TRBV19 and TRBJ2-1 gives the full variable domain: DGGITQSPKYLFRKEGQNVTLSCEQNLNHDAMYWYRQDPGQGLRLIYYSQIVNDFQKGDIAEGYSVSREKKESFPLTVTSAQKNPTAFYLCASSIGPGYNEQFFGPGTRLTVL.